Sequencing of this TCR beta chain was carried out in a study of response to subunit inactivated influenza vaccine (dated by TCRdb to 2017 to 2018). Context from the whole study: To follow how T cells responded to a trivalent subunit inactivated influenza vaccine, the researchers relied on deep quantitative profiling of the T cell receptor repertoire. What the authors observed across the whole study: It was suggested by the authors that each seasonal influenza vaccination may recruit only a limited number of new T cells.

The time point tag for this specimen amounts to: 45 days after influenza vaccine administration. On this clonotype: What antigen it recognizes has not been identified. Per-base qualities were not stored, and no clone one base away is much larger.

Per the germline V gene, SGHRS is the CDR1 and YFSETQ is the CDR2. Including cysteine and phenylalanine, the CDR3 has 17 amino acids. The DNA shown is the 51-base CDR3, in frame from base 1. The germline V and J ends show losses of 0 bases and 7 bases respectively, and no gene match explains 11 bases of the junction. Library preparation used RT-PCR. The instrument was an Illumina HiSeq 2500. The public reads were reprocessed in TCRdb via fastp at Q25 and MiXCR, keeping in-frame beta chains. Every distinct CDR3 protein forms one entry, paired with its most common genes and DNA. Counted in this sample were around 500,000 distinct CDR3 sequences; roughly 11% of them appeared once. The top ten hold about 12% of the sample.

The material was PBMCs from blood, obtained 40 to 50 days after vaccination. This sequence originates from a man aged 45-60 years who received an inactivated influenza vaccine. Donor details come from another sample of the same person, matched by shared clones. Recombination linked TRBV5-1 to TRBJ2-1; 9 bases in between match TRBD2. The sequenced DNA: TGCGCCAGCAGCTTGGTGGCGGGGGGGACCGTCGGGAATGAGCAGTTCTTC. This is translated as CASSLVAGGTVGNEQFF.